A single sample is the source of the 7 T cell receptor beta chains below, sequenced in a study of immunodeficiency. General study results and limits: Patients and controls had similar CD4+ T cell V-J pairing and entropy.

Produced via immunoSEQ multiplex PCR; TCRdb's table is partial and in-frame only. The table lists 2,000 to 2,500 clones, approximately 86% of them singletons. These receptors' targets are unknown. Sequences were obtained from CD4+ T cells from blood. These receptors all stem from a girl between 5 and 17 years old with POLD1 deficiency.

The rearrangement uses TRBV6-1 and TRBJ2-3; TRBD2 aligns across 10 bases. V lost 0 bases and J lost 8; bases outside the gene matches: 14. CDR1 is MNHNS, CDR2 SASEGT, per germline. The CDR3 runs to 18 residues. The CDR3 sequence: CASSEAALGAGGPPTQYF. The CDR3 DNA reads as TGTGCCAGCAGTGAAGCAGCACTAGGAGCGGGAGGGCCCCCTACGCAGTATTTT.

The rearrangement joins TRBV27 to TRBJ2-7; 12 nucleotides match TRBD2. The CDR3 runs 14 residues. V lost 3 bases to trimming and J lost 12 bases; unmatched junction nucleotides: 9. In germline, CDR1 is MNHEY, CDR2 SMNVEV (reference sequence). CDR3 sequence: CASSLGLAGLKVYF. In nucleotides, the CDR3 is TGTGCCAGCAGTTTGGGACTAGCGGGCTTAAAAGTGTACTTC.

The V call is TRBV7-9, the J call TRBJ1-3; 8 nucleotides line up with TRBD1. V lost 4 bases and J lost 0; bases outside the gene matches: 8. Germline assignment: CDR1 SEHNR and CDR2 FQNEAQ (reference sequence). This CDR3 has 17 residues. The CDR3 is CASSSQGAAYSGNTIYF. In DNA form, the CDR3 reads TGTGCCAGCAGCTCCCAGGGGGCGGCCTACTCTGGAAACACCATATATTTT.

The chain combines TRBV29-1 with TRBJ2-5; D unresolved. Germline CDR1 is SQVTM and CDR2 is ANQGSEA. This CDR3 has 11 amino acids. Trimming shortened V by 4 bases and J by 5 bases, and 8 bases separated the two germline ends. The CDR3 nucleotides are TGCAGCGTTGGAGAGATGGAGACCCAGTACTTC. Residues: CSVGEMETQYF.

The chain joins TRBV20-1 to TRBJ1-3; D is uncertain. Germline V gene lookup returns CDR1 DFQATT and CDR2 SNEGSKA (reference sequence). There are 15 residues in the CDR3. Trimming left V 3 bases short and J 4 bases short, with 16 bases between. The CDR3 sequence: CSASARRSAGNTIYF. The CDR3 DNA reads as TGCAGTGCTAGTGCCAGACGATCGGCGGGAAACACCATATATTTT.

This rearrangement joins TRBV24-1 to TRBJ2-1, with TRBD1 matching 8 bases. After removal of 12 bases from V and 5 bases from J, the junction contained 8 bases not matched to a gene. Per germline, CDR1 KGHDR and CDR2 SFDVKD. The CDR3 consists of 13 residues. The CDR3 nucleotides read TGTGCCTCCTCAGGGGGCGCCGACAATGAGCAGTTCTTC. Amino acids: CASSGGADNEQFF.

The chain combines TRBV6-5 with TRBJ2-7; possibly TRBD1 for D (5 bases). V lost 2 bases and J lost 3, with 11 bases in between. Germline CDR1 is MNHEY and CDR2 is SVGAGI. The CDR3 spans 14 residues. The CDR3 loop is CASSYLGHSYEQYF. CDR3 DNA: TGTGCCAGCAGTTACCTCGGACACAGCTACGAGCAGTACTTC.